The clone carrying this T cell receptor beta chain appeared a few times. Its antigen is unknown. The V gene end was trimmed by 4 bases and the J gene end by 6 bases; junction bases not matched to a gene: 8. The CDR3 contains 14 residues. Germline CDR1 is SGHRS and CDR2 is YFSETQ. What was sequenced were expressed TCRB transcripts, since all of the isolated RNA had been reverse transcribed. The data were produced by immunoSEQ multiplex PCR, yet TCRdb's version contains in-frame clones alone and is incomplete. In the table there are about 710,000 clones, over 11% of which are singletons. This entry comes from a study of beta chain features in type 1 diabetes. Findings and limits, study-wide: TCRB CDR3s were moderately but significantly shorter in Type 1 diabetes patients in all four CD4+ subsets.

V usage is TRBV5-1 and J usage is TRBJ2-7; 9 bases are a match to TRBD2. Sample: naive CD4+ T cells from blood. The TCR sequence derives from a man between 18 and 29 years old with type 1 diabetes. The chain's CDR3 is CASSLDLSGSEQYF. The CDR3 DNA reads TGCGCCAGCAGCCTTGACCTTAGCGGGAGCGAGCAGTACTTC. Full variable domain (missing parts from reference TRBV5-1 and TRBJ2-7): KAGVTQTPRYLIKTRGQQVTLSCSPISGHRSVSWYQQTPGQGLQFLFEYFSETQRNKGNFPGRFSGRQFSNSRSEMNVSTLELGDSALYLCASSLDLSGSEQYFGPGTRLTVT.